The next 12 T cell receptor beta chains were all read from a single sample in a study of blood T cell repertoires in COVID-19. Here immunoSEQ multiplex PCR was the method, and the copy in TCRdb shows in-frame clones only, minus some. The table has about 210,000 clones, about 85% seen once. The sequenced sample consisted of peripheral blood. The receptors were sampled from an elderly woman with COVID-19, enrolled during active disease.

This sequence joins TRBV5-1 and TRBJ2-5, with 8 bases fitting TRBD2. The trim removed 3 bases at V and 1 base at J, leaving 5 bases unmatched. Germline assignment: CDR1 SGHRS and CDR2 YFSETQ. The CDR3 covers 15 residues. CDR3 sequence (DNA): TGCGCCAGCAGCTCGCCGGGGGGGCCCCAAGAGACCCAGTACTTC. This translates into CASSSPGGPQETQYF.

The V call is TRBV11-2, the J call TRBJ1-1; D is uncertain. Per the germline V gene, CDR1 is SGHAT and CDR2 is FQNNGV. This CDR3 has 14 amino acids. V shed 0 bases and J shed 3 bases, with 8 bases lying between them. CDR3 in amino acids: CASSLDGSDTEAFF. DNA for the CDR3: TGTGCCAGCAGCTTAGATGGGAGTGACACTGAAGCTTTCTTT. Drawing the rest from reference TRBV11-2 and TRBJ1-1, the complete variable domain is EAGVAQSPRYKIIEKRQSVAFWCNPISGHATLYWYQQILGQGPKLLIQFQNNGVVDDSQLPKDRFSAERLKGVDSTLKIQPAKLEDSAVYLCASSLDGSDTEAFFGQGTRLTVV.

The chain combines TRBV25-1 with TRBJ2-3; D perhaps matches TRBD1 (6 bases). Trimming removed 1 base at V and 1 base at J, with 12 bases between. The CDR3 runs to 16 residues. The germline V gene has CDR1 MGHDK and CDR2 SYGVNS. CDR3 bases: TGTGCCAGCAGTGAATCCGCAAAGGGGGGCACAGATACGCAGTATTTT. Protein: CASSESAKGGTDTQYF.

This chain joins TRBV5-1 and TRBJ2-3, with TRBD2 matching 10 bases. Germline V gene sequence: CDR1 SGHRS, CDR2 YFSETQ. The trim removed 0 bases at V and 5 bases at J, leaving 6 bases unmatched. This CDR3 is built from 16 residues. CDR3 nucleotide sequence: TGCGCCAGCAGCTTGGGCAGCGGGGGGGCCAAAGATACGCAGTATTTT. Its protein is CASSLGSGGAKDTQYF.

The chain couples TRBV18 to TRBJ1-6; TRBD1 agrees at 8 bases. Trimming took 2 bases from V and 10 from J; bases not matched to a gene: 7. CDR3 size: 15 residues. CDR1 and CDR2 (germline): KGHSH, LQKENI. CDR3 amino acids: CASSPSETGVSPLHF. The CDR3 nucleotides are TGTGCCAGCTCACCATCCGAGACAGGGGTCTCACCCCTCCACTTT.

The rearrangement links TRBV11-2 to TRBJ2-5, with 8 bases matching TRBD1. Germline lookup yields CDR1 SGHAT and CDR2 FQNNGV. This CDR3 spans 15 amino acids. V gave up 6 bases and J gave up 4 bases; unmatched junction bases: 10. Here the CDR3 reads CASSRNPQGVETQYF. For the CDR3, the DNA is TGTGCCAGCAGTCGTAATCCACAGGGGGTAGAGACCCAGTACTTC.

The J gene is TRBJ2-7, the V gene TRBV27; D perhaps matches TRBD1 (5 bases). Trimming stripped 6 bases from V and 2 bases from J, with 11 bases between. Germline V CDR1 and CDR2: MNHEY, SMNVEV (reference sequence). The CDR3 has 13 amino acids. This chain's CDR3 is CASSPTGPYEQYF. DNA of the CDR3: TGTGCCAGCAGCCCCACAGGACCCTACGAGCAGTACTTC.

The J gene is TRBJ2-7, the V gene TRBV6-1; D ambiguous. CDR3 length: 13 amino acids. Germline V gene sequence: CDR1 MNHNS, CDR2 SASEGT. V was clipped by 2 bases and J by 9 bases, with 14 bases between them. DNA for the CDR3: TGTGCCAGCAGTGAAAACCCAGGCCTTACGCAGTACGTC. Encoded protein: CASSENPGLTQYV.

The CDR3 is CASSRVGGFVGELFF. The DNA of the CDR3 is TGTGCCAGCAGTAGGGTAGGGGGATTCGTCGGGGAGCTGTTTTTT. The chain uses TRBV25-1 and TRBJ2-2, with a tentative D call TRBD1 (6 bases). Trimming left V 5 bases short and J 7 bases short, with 17 bases between. The CDR3 sequence is 15 residues long. CDR1 and CDR2 from the germline V gene are MGHDK and SYGVNS.

CDR3 in amino acids: CAISESAGNTIYF. DNA for the CDR3: TGTGCCATCAGTGAGTCAGCGGGAAACACCATATATTTT. The chain employs TRBV10-3 and TRBJ1-3; the D is unclear. The CDR3 is made up of 13 amino acids. Trimming took off 0 bases at V and 4 bases at J, with 4 bases between the two ends. The V gene's germline CDR1 is ENHRY and CDR2 SYGVKD.

This sequence joins TRBV6-1 and TRBJ1-1; 8 bases are a match to TRBD1. The CDR3 has 14 amino acids. Germline lookup yields CDR1 MNHNS and CDR2 SASEGT. Trimming took 9 bases from V and 2 from J; bases not matched to a gene: 8. In DNA form, the CDR3 reads TGTGCCAGTCAGGGGGCAACTATTAACACTGAAGCTTTCTTT. This codes for CASQGATINTEAFF.

The V and J genes are TRBV30 and TRBJ1-1; D may be TRBD1 (5 bases). Trimming cost V 3 bases and J 0 bases, with 11 bases left between them. There are 14 residues in the CDR3. Germline V CDR1 and CDR2: GTSNPN, SVGIG (reference sequence). The CDR3 nucleotides read TGTGCCTGGAGGGCCGGGACTATGAACACTGAAGCTTTCTTT. Amino acids: CAWRAGTMNTEAFF. The entire variable domain, with the rest obtained from reference TRBV30 and TRBJ1-1, is as follows: SQTIHQWPATLVQPVGSPLSLECTVEGTSNPNLYWYRQAAGRGLQLLFYSVGIGQISSEVPQNLSASRPQDRQFILSSKKLLLSDSGFYLCAWRAGTMNTEAFFGQGTRLTVV.